The sequence of this T cell receptor (beta chain) was determined in a study of blood T cell repertoires in COVID-19. This clone was found once. Generated by immunoSEQ multiplex PCR, the TCRdb table keeps only in-frame clones and is missing some. Of 150,000 to 200,000 clones listed, about 85% are singletons. V gave up 7 bases and J gave up 0 bases; unmatched junction bases: 11. Germline CDR1 WSHSY, CDR2 SAAADI. There are 17 residues in the CDR3. This sequence joins TRBV10-2 and TRBJ2-4; 8 nucleotides agree with TRBD2. The sequence derives from a woman over 75 with COVID-19, enrolled during active disease. Sequencing was done on a sample of peripheral blood. The chain's CDR3 is CASTGAGGSLAKNIQYF. The CDR3 region has the DNA TGCGCCAGCACCGGGGCGGGGGGCTCATTAGCCAAAAACATTCAGTACTTC.